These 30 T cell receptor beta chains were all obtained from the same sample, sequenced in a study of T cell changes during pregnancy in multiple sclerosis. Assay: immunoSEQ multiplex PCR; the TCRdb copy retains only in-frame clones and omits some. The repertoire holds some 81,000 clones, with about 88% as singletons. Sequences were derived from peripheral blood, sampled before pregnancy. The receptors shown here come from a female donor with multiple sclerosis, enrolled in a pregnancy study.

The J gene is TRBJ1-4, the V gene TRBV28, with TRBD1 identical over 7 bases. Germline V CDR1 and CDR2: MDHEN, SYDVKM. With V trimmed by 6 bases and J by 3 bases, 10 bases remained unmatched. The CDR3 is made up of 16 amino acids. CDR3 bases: TGTGCCAGCAGGGAGAGCCGGGGACAGTCTAATGAAAAACTGTTTTTT. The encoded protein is CASRESRGQSNEKLFF.

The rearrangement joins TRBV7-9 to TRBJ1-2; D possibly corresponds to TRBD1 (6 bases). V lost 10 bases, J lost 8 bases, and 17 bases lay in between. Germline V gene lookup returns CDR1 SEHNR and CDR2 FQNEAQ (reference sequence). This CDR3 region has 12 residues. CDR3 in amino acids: CANQGSRGGYTF. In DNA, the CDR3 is TGTGCCAACCAGGGGTCTAGGGGAGGCTACACCTTC.

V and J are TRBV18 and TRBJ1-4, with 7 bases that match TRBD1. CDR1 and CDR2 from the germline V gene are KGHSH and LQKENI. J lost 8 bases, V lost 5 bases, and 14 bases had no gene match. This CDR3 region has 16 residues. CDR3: CASSAPRSRGQEKLFF. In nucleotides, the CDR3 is TGTGCCAGCTCAGCTCCCCGCTCAAGGGGGCAAGAAAAACTGTTTTTT.

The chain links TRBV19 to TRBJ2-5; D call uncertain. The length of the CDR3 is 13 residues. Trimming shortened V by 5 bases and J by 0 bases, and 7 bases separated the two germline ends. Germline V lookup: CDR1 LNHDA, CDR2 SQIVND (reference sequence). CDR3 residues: CASSQAHQETQYF. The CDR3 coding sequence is TGTGCCAGTAGTCAGGCCCACCAAGAGACCCAGTACTTC.

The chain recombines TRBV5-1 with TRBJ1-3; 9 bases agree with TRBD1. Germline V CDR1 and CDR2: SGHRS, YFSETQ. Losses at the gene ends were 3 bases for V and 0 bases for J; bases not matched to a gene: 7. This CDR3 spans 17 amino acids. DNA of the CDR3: TGCGCCAGCAGCTCAAGACCGACAGGGGGCTCTGGAAACACCATATATTTT. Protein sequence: CASSSRPTGGSGNTIYF.

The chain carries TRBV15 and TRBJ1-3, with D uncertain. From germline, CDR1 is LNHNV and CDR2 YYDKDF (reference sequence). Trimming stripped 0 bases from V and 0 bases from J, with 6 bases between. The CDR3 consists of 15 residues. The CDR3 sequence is CATSRDRVSGNTIYF. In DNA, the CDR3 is TGTGCCACCAGCAGAGATCGGGTCTCTGGAAACACCATATATTTT.

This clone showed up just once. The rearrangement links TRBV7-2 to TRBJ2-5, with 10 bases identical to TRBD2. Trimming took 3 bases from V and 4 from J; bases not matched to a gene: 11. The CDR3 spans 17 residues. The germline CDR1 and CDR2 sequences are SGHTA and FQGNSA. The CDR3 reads CASSLGERGGRGETQYF. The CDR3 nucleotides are TGTGCCAGCAGCTTGGGAGAGCGGGGGGGTAGGGGAGAGACCCAGTACTTC.

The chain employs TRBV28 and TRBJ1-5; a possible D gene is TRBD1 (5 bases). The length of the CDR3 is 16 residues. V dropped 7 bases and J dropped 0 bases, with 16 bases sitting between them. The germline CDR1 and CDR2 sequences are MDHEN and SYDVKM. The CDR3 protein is CASTPSGGGSNQPQHF. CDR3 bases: TGTGCCAGCACCCCTTCGGGGGGGGGTAGCAATCAGCCCCAGCATTTT.

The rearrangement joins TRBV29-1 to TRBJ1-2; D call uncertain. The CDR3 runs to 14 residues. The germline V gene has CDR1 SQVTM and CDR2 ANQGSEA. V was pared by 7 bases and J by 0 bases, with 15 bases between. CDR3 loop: CSAKGLLANYGYTF. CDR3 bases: TGCAGCGCCAAAGGACTTCTAGCTAACTATGGCTACACCTTC.

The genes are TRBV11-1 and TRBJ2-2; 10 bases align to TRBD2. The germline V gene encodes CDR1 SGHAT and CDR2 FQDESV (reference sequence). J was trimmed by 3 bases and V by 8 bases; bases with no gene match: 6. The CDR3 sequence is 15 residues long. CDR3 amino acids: CASEKRGGDTGELFF. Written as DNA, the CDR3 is TGTGCCAGCGAGAAGCGGGGGGGCGACACCGGGGAGCTGTTTTTT.

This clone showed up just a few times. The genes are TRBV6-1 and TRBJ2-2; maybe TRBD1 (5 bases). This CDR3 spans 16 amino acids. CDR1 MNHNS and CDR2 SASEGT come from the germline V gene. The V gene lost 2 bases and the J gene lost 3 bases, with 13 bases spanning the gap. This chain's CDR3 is CASSESVGADTGELFF. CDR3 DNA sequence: TGTGCCAGCAGTGAATCAGTAGGGGCGGACACCGGGGAGCTGTTTTTT.

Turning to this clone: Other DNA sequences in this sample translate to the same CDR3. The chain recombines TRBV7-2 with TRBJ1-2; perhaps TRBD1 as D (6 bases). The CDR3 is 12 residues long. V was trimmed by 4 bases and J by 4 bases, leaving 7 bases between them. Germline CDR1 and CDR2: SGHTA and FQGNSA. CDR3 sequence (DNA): TGTGCCAGCAGCTCACAGGGCTATGGCTACACCTTC. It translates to CASSSQGYGYTF.

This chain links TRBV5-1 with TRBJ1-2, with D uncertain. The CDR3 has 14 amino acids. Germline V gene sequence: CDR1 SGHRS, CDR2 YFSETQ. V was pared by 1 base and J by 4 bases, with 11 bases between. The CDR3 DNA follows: TGCGCCAGCAGCTTGTCTCCCCTCGGCTATGGCTACACCTTC. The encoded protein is CASSLSPLGYGYTF.

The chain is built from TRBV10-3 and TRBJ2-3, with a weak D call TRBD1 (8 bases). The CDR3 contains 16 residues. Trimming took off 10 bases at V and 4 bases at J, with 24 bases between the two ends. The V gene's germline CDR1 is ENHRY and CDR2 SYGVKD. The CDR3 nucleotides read TGTGCCACTCAAACAGGGGGGGCCCACAAAGCAGATACGCAGTATTTT. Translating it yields CATQTGGAHKADTQYF.

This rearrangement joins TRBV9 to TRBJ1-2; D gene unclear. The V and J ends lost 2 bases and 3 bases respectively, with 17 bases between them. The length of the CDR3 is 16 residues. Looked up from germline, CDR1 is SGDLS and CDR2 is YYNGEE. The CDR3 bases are TGTGCCAGCAGCGTTCGGGTTGCCGGAGCTGACTATGGCTACACCTTC. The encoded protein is CASSVRVAGADYGYTF.

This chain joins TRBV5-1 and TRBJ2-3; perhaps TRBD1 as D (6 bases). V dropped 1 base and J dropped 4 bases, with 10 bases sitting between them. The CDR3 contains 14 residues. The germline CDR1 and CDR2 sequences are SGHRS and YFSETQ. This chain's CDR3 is CASSLTGSADTQYF. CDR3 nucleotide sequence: TGCGCCAGCAGCTTGACAGGGTCGGCAGATACGCAGTATTTT.

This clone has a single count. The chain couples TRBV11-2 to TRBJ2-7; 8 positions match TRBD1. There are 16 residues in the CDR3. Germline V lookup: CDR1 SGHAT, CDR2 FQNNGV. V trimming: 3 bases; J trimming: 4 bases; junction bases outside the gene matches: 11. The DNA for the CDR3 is TGTGCCAGCAGCTTCTCCCGGACAGGGCGGGTTTACGAGCAGTACTTC. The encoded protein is CASSFSRTGRVYEQYF.

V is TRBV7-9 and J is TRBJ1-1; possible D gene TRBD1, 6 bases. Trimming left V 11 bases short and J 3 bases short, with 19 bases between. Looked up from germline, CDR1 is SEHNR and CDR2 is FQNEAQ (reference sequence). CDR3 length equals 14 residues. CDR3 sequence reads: CAVRGGRGDTEAFF. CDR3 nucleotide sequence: TGTGCCGTCCGGGGGGGGCGAGGGGACACTGAAGCTTTCTTT.

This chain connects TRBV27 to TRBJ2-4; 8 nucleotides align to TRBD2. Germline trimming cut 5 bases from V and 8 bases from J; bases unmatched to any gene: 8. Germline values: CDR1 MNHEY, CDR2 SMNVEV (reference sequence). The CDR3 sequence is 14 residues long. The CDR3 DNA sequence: TGTGCCAGCAGTCCCGTTACCGGGGGGGACATTCAGTACTTC. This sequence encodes CASSPVTGGDIQYF.

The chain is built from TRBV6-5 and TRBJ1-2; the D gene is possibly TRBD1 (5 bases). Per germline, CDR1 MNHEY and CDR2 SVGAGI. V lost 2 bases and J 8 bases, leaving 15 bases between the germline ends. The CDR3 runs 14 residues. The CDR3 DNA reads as TGTGCCAGCAGTTACGGGTGGGGCCTGGGCGGCTACACCTTC. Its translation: CASSYGWGLGGYTF.

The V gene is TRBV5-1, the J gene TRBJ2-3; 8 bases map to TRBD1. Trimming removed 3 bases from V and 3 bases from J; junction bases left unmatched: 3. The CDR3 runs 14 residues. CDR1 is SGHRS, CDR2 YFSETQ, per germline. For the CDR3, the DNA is TGCGCCAGCAGCTGGGACAGGAGAACAGATACGCAGTATTTT. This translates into CASSWDRRTDTQYF.

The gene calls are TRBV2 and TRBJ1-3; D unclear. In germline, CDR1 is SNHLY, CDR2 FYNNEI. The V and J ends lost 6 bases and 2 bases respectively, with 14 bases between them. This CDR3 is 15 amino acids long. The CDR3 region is CASSEVGRAGNTIYF. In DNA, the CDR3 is TGTGCCAGCAGCGAGGTGGGGAGGGCTGGAAACACCATATATTTT.

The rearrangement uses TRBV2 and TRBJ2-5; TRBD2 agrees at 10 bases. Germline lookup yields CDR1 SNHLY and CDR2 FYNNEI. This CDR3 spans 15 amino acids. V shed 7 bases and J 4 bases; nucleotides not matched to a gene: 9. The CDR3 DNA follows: TGTGCCAGCACCGCGGAACTAGCGGGGCGAGAGACCCAGTACTTC. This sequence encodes CASTAELAGRETQYF.

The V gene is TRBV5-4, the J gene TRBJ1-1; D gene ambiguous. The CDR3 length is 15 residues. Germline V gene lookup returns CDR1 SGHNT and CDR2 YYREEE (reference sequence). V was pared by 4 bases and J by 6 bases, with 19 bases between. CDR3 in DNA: TGTGCCAGCAGCCCCATAACGGCGGGTTTCGCTGAAGCTTTCTTT. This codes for CASSPITAGFAEAFF.

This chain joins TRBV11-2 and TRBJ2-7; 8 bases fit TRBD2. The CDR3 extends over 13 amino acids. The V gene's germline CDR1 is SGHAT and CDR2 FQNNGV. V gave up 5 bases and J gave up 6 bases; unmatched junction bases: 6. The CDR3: CASSLGLAGEQYF. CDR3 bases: TGTGCCAGCAGCCTAGGACTAGCTGGCGAGCAGTACTTC.

CDR3 DNA sequence: TGTGCCAGCTCACGATCCGGGACTCCAAGCAATCAGCCCCAGCATTTT. Encoded protein: CASSRSGTPSNQPQHF. The rearrangement uses TRBV18 and TRBJ1-5; D perhaps matches TRBD1 (5 bases). This CDR3 has 16 residues. Germline V gene data show CDR1 as KGHSH and CDR2 as LQKENI. Deletions cut 4 bases from V and 1 base from J, with 14 bases between.

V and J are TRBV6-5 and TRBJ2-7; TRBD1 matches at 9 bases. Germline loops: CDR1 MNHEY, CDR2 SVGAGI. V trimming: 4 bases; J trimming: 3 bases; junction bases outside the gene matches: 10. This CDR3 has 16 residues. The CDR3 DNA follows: TGTGCCAGCAGTTCCACCGGGACAGGGTCTGTCTACGAGCAGTACTTC. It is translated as CASSSTGTGSVYEQYF.

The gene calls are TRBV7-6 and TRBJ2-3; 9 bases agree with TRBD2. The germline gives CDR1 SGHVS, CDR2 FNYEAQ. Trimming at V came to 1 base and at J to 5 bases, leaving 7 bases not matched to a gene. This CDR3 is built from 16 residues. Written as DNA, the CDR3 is TGTGCCAGCAGCTTAGTTGCGGGGGGGCAGAGAGATACGCAGTATTTT. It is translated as CASSLVAGGQRDTQYF.

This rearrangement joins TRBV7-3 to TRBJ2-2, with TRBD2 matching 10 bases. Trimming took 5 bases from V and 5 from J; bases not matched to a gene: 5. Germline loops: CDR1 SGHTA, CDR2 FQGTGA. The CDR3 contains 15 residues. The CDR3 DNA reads TGTGCCAGCAGCCCCTTTAGCGGGGGGACCGGGGAGCTGTTTTTT. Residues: CASSPFSGGTGELFF.

The CDR3 loop reads CASSVDPVRTGELFF. CDR3 nucleotides: TGTGCCAGCAGCGTAGACCCCGTCCGGACCGGGGAGCTGTTTTTT. The chain is built from TRBV9 and TRBJ2-2; D is uncertain. CDR1 and CDR2 from the germline V gene are SGDLS and YYNGEE. Trimming stripped 0 bases from V and 5 bases from J, with 11 bases between. This CDR3 region has 15 residues.